This T cell receptor (beta chain) is from a study of cytomegalovirus exposure and HLA in healthy donors. The PCR employed 60 Vbeta primers together with 13 Jbeta primers. In the authors' workflow: Roughly 11 million shared chains were among the roughly 78 million unique TCR beta chains that a later analysis counted. TCRdb keeps only in-frame clones here, not all; method: immunoSEQ multiplex PCR. For V, J and clone size, that table is used; D and trimming come from the DNA. The table records around 91,000 clones, around nine tenths of them present only once. Findings and caveats of the study: TCR beta chain V- and J-gene trimming was linked, in a later analysis, to a missense variant in DCLRE1C. The analysis excluded some indistinguishable V segments, including TRBV6-2 and TRBV6-3.

Those who donated were healthy bone marrow donors. Regarding this clone: The antigen is undetermined. Germline and junction disagree at one end, which may indicate a read error.

The CDR3 runs 17 residues. CDR1 is SSHAT, CDR2 FNYEAQ, per germline (reference sequence). The sample consisted of PBMCs. The rearrangement uses TRBV7-7 and TRBJ2-1; 9 bases are a match to TRBD1. The receptor comes from a man aged 25-45 years in good health and CMV-seropositive. The DNA for the CDR3 is TGTGCTAGCAGCTTAGCTCCCGGGACAGGGAGGGACGGTGAGCAGTTCTTC. Its protein product is CASSLAPGTGRDGEQFF. The full variable domain, its missing parts supplied by reference TRBV7-7 and TRBJ2-1, is GAGVSQSPRYKVTKRGQDVTLRCDPISSHATLYWYQQALGQGPEFLTYFNYEAQPDKSGLPSDRFSAERPEGSISTLTIQRTEQRDSAMYRCASSLAPGTGRDGEQFFGPGTRLTVL.